This T cell receptor beta chain was recorded in a study of cytomegalovirus exposure and HLA in healthy donors. Study in general: There were fewer than 500 genotyped donors. Of these, 81% fell in the genetic ancestry cluster associated with self-reported Caucasian donors. Whole-study findings and limits: As a later analysis showed, several of the most significant clusters appeared to be linked to common viral pathogens. Segments of the TCR beta V type were, in most cases, productive about 90% or about 30% of the time in an earlier analysis. The classifier reportedly diagnosed cytomegalovirus status with high specificity and sensitivity.

Vbeta (60) and Jbeta (13) primers were used in the PCR. The data were produced by immunoSEQ multiplex PCR, yet TCRdb's version contains in-frame clones alone and is incomplete. The table includes about 190,000 clones, almost 75% detected once. With respect to this clone: Its specificity is not known.

Germline V gene sequence: CDR1 MNHEY, CDR2 SMNVEV (reference sequence). There are 15 residues in the CDR3. Trimming removed 3 bases from V and 0 bases from J; junction bases left unmatched: 5. The clonotype originates from a woman in her 30s in good health and CMV-seropositive. Sequencing was carried out using PBMCs. This rearrangement joins TRBV27 to TRBJ2-7; 7 nucleotides line up with TRBD2. CDR3 DNA sequence: TGTGCCAGCAGTTTTCTGCGGGAGACCTCCTACGAGCAGTACTTC. This sequence encodes CASSFLRETSYEQYF.